These 27 T cell receptor beta chains were sequenced from one sample in a study of cytomegalovirus exposure and HLA in healthy donors. With 60 Vbeta and 13 Jbeta primers, the PCR was carried out. Assay used: immunoSEQ multiplex PCR; TCRdb lists only in-frame clones, some missing. The repertoire includes about 160,000 clones, around 80% of them detected once, and approximately 1.2% sits in the top ten. Sequencing used PBMCs. These receptors all come from a boy younger than 10 in good health and CMV-seronegative.

The chain combines TRBV4-3 with TRBJ2-7; 8 nucleotides agree with TRBD1. Germline V CDR1 and CDR2: LGHNA, YSLEER. The junction had 7 bases not matched to a gene; V was cut back by 4 bases and J by 5 bases. CDR3 size: 14 residues. DNA for the CDR3: TGCGCCAGCAGCCTGACAGGGGCCGGGGACGAGCAGTACTTC. It yields the protein CASSLTGAGDEQYF.

As concerns this clone: At one boundary the junction diverges from the germline segment, which might be a read error. Additional DNA sequences in this sample encode the identical CDR3. This chain links TRBV4-3 with TRBJ1-1; D call uncertain. CDR3 length: 15 amino acids. Per the germline V gene, CDR1 is LGHNA and CDR2 is YSLEER. The CDR3 sequence: CASSPKGGMNTEAFF. DNA of the CDR3: TGCGCCAGCAGCCCTAAGGGAGGCATGAACACTGAGGCTTTCTTT.

This clone came up once. This chain links TRBV6-5 with TRBJ1-5; TRBD1 matches at 8 bases. Germline V gives CDR1 MNHEY, CDR2 SVGAGI. The V gene end was trimmed by 6 bases and the J gene end by 0 bases; junction bases not matched to a gene: 4. The CDR3 is made up of 15 amino acids. The CDR3 loop reads CASSRQGYSNQPQHF. Here the CDR3 DNA reads TGTGCCAGCAGCCGACAGGGGTATAGCAATCAGCCCCAGCATTTT.

The chain recombines TRBV10-3 with TRBJ2-1; 14 nucleotides align to TRBD2. Unmatched junction bases numbered 5, after V lost 4 bases and J lost 6 bases. CDR1 ENHRY and CDR2 SYGVKD come from the germline V gene. The CDR3 totals 16 residues. The CDR3: CAISATSGGALNEQFF. The DNA for the CDR3 is TGTGCCATCAGTGCGACTAGCGGGGGGGCCCTCAATGAGCAGTTCTTC.

The chain is built from TRBV13 and TRBJ1-6, with D perhaps matching TRBD1 (6 bases). This CDR3 region has 14 residues. With 3 bases removed from V and 6 bases from J, the gap between germline ends came to 9 bases. Germline lookup yields CDR1 PRHDT and CDR2 FYEKMQ (reference sequence). The DNA for the CDR3 is TGTGCCAGCAGCTTGAACAGGGCTAATTCACCCCTCCACTTT. Its protein is CASSLNRANSPLHF.

The chain recombines TRBV6-5 with TRBJ1-5, with D possibly matching TRBD1 (6 bases). CDR1 is MNHEY and CDR2 is SVGAGI in the germline V gene. The CDR3 runs to 14 residues. The V end lost 2 bases, the J end lost 5 bases, and 10 bases lay between the germline ends. The CDR3 sequence: CASSYIRGDQPQHF. In nucleotides, the CDR3 is TGTGCCAGCAGTTACATCAGGGGAGATCAGCCCCAGCATTTT.

The J gene is TRBJ2-3, the V gene TRBV2; TRBD2 matches 10 bases. This CDR3 spans 15 amino acids. V lost 8 bases to trimming and J lost 3 bases; unmatched junction nucleotides: 8. CDR1 SNHLY and CDR2 FYNNEI come from the germline V gene. CDR3 bases: TGTGCCAGCGGGCTTCTAGCGGGAGTGACAGATACGCAGTATTTT. Protein sequence: CASGLLAGVTDTQYF.

V gene TRBV7-9 combines with J gene TRBJ2-5; maybe TRBD1 (6 bases). The CDR3 length is 14 residues. V shed 3 bases and J shed 4 bases, with 12 bases lying between them. Germline V gives CDR1 SEHNR, CDR2 FQNEAQ (reference sequence). The CDR3 loop reads CASSLHRELETQYF. The CDR3 nucleotides are TGTGCCAGCAGCTTGCACAGGGAGTTAGAGACCCAGTACTTC.

This clone appeared once. CDR3 nucleotide sequence: TGTGCCAGCAGCTTAGTACTAGCGGGGGGGCAAGAGACCCAGTACTTC. Its protein product is CASSLVLAGGQETQYF. The V gene is TRBV7-9, the J gene TRBJ2-5; 13 bases are shared with TRBD2. The CDR3 extends over 16 amino acids. Germline trimming cut 1 base from V and 2 bases from J; bases unmatched to any gene: 1. Germline CDR1 reads SEHNR; CDR2 reads FQNEAQ (reference sequence). The full variable domain, with the rest looked up from reference TRBV7-9 and TRBJ2-5, is DTGVSQNPRHKITKRGQNVTFRCDPISEHNRLYWYRQTLGQGPEFLTYFQNEAQLEKSRLLSDRFSAERPKGSFSTLEIQRTEQGDSAMYLCASSLVLAGGQETQYFGPGTRLLVL.

In its sample, this clone was seen once. This chain joins TRBV12-1 and TRBJ1-2; the table's D call, TRBD1, was not checked against the DNA. TRBV12-1 is an annotated pseudogene. The CDR3 has 15 residues. This CDR3 reads CASSSPLRQGGGYTF. Written as DNA, the CDR3 is TGTGCCAGCAGCTCGCCACTCCGACAGGGGGGCGGCTACACCTTC.

The V and J genes are TRBV4-1 and TRBJ2-7; 7 bases align to TRBD2. The J segment lost 1 base and the V segment lost 1 base, leaving 7 bases of the junction unmatched. This CDR3 spans 16 amino acids. Germline V gene lookup returns CDR1 MGHRA and CDR2 YSYEKL. The CDR3 here is CASSQAFQAGSYEQYF. The CDR3, as DNA: TGCGCCAGCAGCCAAGCTTTTCAAGCGGGGTCCTACGAGCAGTACTTC.

This clone was seen only a few times. The chain links TRBV2 to TRBJ2-7, with 7 nucleotides matching TRBD1. Germline V lookup: CDR1 SNHLY, CDR2 FYNNEI. The CDR3 sequence is 16 residues long. Trimming removed 3 bases from V and 0 bases from J; junction bases left unmatched: 8. The DNA of the CDR3 is TGTGCCAGCAGTGATGCTGGGACAGAAGACTCCTACGAGCAGTACTTC. It yields the protein CASSDAGTEDSYEQYF.

The chain combines TRBV18 with TRBJ1-1, with D maybe TRBD1 (6 bases). This CDR3 contains 12 residues. Germline CDR1 reads KGHSH; CDR2 reads LQKENI. Trimming pared 5 bases from V and 11 bases from J, leaving 15 bases between. CDR3 nucleotide sequence: TGTGCCAGCTCAACAGGGTTCGACAGCGCTTTCTTT. Amino acid sequence: CASSTGFDSAFF.

CDR3 sequence: CASSDAGLAGYEQYV. CDR3 nucleotides: TGTGCCAGCAGTGATGCGGGACTAGCGGGGTACGAGCAGTACGTC. The chain carries TRBV6-1 and TRBJ2-7; 13 bases agree with TRBD2. V lost 3 bases and J lost 4; bases outside the gene matches: 3. The CDR3 is 15 residues long. Looked up from germline, CDR1 is MNHNS and CDR2 is SASEGT.

V gene TRBV27 combines with J gene TRBJ2-1; 11 bases are a match to TRBD2. J gave up 7 bases and V 0 bases, and 2 bases lay outside the gene matches. Germline V gene lookup returns CDR1 MNHEY and CDR2 SMNVEV (reference sequence). This CDR3 contains 15 residues. The CDR3 bases are TGTGCCAGCAGTTTATCAATAGCGGGAGGGAATGAGCAGTTCTTC. Its protein product is CASSLSIAGGNEQFF.

This clone was recorded once. CDR3 in amino acids: CASSEMDGTSGYEQYF. The CDR3, as DNA: TGTGCCAGCAGTGAAATGGATGGGACTAGCGGGTATGAGCAGTACTTC. The chain is built from TRBV2 and TRBJ2-7; 12 nucleotides align to TRBD2. V lost 2 bases and J lost 7; bases outside the gene matches: 9. Looked up from germline, CDR1 is SNHLY and CDR2 is FYNNEI. The CDR3 totals 16 residues.

V and J are TRBV5-4 and TRBJ2-5, with 9 bases that match TRBD2. Per the germline V gene, CDR1 is SGHNT and CDR2 is YYREEE (reference sequence). The CDR3 runs 14 residues. Losses at the gene ends were 4 bases for V and 4 bases for J; bases not matched to a gene: 5. The CDR3 reads CASSKGTSRETQYF. As DNA, the CDR3 is TGTGCCAGCAGCAAAGGGACTAGCCGAGAGACCCAGTACTTC.

This chain uses TRBV10-3 with TRBJ1-3, with 7 nucleotides matching TRBD1. The CDR3 spans 16 residues. CDR1 is ENHRY, CDR2 SYGVKD, per germline. The V gene end was trimmed by 6 bases and the J gene end by 0 bases; junction bases not matched to a gene: 8. CDR3 nucleotides: TGTGCCATCAGACCGGGACAGCTTATCTCTGGAAACACCATATATTTT. Translating it yields CAIRPGQLISGNTIYF.

The genes are TRBV2 and TRBJ1-4; 10 nucleotides agree with TRBD1. The ends lost 6 bases at V and 4 bases at J; junction bases unmatched: 5. The CDR3 length is 15 residues. Germline V gives CDR1 SNHLY, CDR2 FYNNEI. The CDR3: CASRGDRGVNEKLFF. CDR3 DNA: TGTGCCAGCAGGGGGGACAGGGGAGTTAATGAAAAACTGTTTTTT.

This clone was seen a handful of times. This sequence joins TRBV5-4 and TRBJ2-7, with TRBD1 matching 10 bases. The CDR3 consists of 14 residues. Germline V lookup: CDR1 SGHNT, CDR2 YYREEE (reference sequence). V shed 3 bases, J shed 2 bases, and the junction held 2 bases outside the gene matches. The CDR3 protein is CASSWDRGPYEQYV. DNA of the CDR3: TGTGCCAGCAGCTGGGACAGGGGACCCTACGAGCAGTACGTC.

V is TRBV15 and J is TRBJ2-3; 8 bases agree with TRBD1. The V and J ends lost 9 bases and 2 bases, in that order; junction bases with no gene match: 7. Per the germline V gene, CDR1 is LNHNV and CDR2 is YYDKDF (reference sequence). CDR3 length equals 14 residues. The CDR3 sequence: CATTTGVITDTQYF. The CDR3, as DNA: TGTGCCACTACGACAGGGGTCATCACAGATACGCAGTATTTT.

The chain recombines TRBV29-1 with TRBJ2-1; TRBD2 aligns across 13 bases. This CDR3 comprises 19 residues. Trimming took 1 base from V and 3 from J; bases not matched to a gene: 12. Germline CDR1 reads SQVTM; CDR2 reads ANQGSEA. CDR3 loop: CSVEGSLGLAGSFYNEQFF. CDR3 nucleotides: TGCAGCGTTGAAGGGTCATTGGGACTAGCGGGGAGTTTCTACAATGAGCAGTTCTTC.

The chain couples TRBV11-2 to TRBJ2-7; 16 nucleotides line up with TRBD2. V shed 5 bases and J 7 bases; nucleotides not matched to a gene: 8. This CDR3 comprises 16 residues. The V gene's germline CDR1 is SGHAT and CDR2 FQNNGV. The CDR3 is CASSIPGTSGRGEQYF. The CDR3 DNA reads TGTGCCAGCAGCATACCGGGGACTAGCGGGAGGGGTGAGCAGTACTTC.

The chain carries TRBV2 and TRBJ2-1; 9 nucleotides line up with TRBD2. The ends lost 3 bases at V and 7 bases at J; junction bases unmatched: 7. Germline CDR1 reads SNHLY; CDR2 reads FYNNEI. The CDR3 loop spans 15 amino acids. This CDR3 reads CASSDLRGGWNEQFF. CDR3 in DNA: TGTGCCAGCAGTGATCTGCGGGGGGGCTGGAATGAGCAGTTCTTC.

The chain recombines TRBV11-3 with TRBJ2-1; TRBD1 might be the D (6 bases). Germline V gives CDR1 SGHNT, CDR2 YENEEA. This CDR3 is 15 amino acids long. The V end lost 2 bases, the J end lost 7 bases, and 15 bases lay between the germline ends. The CDR3 loop reads CASSLSQGGVNEQFF. CDR3 bases: TGTGCCAGCAGCTTATCACAGGGTGGAGTTAATGAGCAGTTCTTC.

DNA for the CDR3: TGTGCCAGCAGCTTAGGTCTAGTCCGGGAGCAGTTCTTC. This sequence encodes CASSLGLVREQFF. The chain carries TRBV11-2 and TRBJ2-1; unclear D gene. V dropped 1 base and J dropped 10 bases, with 11 bases sitting between them. The CDR3 totals 13 residues. Germline CDR1 and CDR2: SGHAT and FQNNGV.

V and J are TRBV4-1 and TRBJ1-5; 7 nucleotides align to TRBD1. The V gene's germline CDR1 is MGHRA and CDR2 YSYEKL. With V trimmed by 4 bases and J by 1 base, 10 bases remained unmatched. This CDR3 is 17 amino acids long. The CDR3 reads CASSRFPTGLSNQPQHF. In DNA, the CDR3 is TGCGCCAGCAGCCGATTCCCGACAGGGTTGAGCAATCAGCCCCAGCATTTT.